The sequence of this TCR beta chain was determined in a study of OX40 agonist ivuxolimab in advanced cancers. Findings and caveats of the study: Blood T cells, both CD4+ and CD8+, expanded clonally by week 6 at 0.1 to 3.0 mg/kg. Patients with a partial response at 0.1-3.0 mg/kg had among the lowest clonal expansion. Among some nonresponders, normalized T-cell clonal expansion was also low.

As regards this clone: Its antigen is unknown.

Measured with immunoSEQ multiplex PCR; TCRdb has only the in-frame clones, and not every one. The sample consists of about 100,000 clones, around 90% of them appearing once. Germline CDR1 and CDR2: SGDLS and YYNGEE. The CDR3 runs 16 residues. Trimming stripped 3 bases from V and 8 bases from J, with 20 bases between. The material was CD4+ or CD8+ T cells sorted from blood, obtained in a trial of the OX40 agonist ivuxolimab. The rearrangement joins TRBV9 to TRBJ1-4, with D perhaps matching TRBD1 (6 bases). The clonotype comes from an adult with an advanced solid tumor such as melanoma, head and neck, liver or kidney cancer. CDR3 protein: CASSEGTPGGSEKLFF. The CDR3 coding sequence is TGTGCCAGCAGCGAGGGGACACCGGGGGGTTCGGAAAAACTGTTTTTT.